Each of the 20 T cell receptor beta chains below was sequenced from the same sample in a study of T cells in Graves' hyperthyroidism and ophthalmopathy. RNA transcripts gave rise to amplified TCR beta CDR3 regions. With the HTBI primer set, the TCR CDR3 went through a first round of RT-PCR. MiXCR, applied by TCRdb to the multiplex PCR reads, yields one record per CDR3 protein. The sample consists of 300,000 to 450,000 distinct CDR3 sequences, 11% to 15% of them appearing once. The material sequenced was blood. Source of these receptors: a woman aged 55-69 years with Graves' hyperthyroidism.

This clonotype was seen repeatedly, ten times or more. The V and J genes are TRBV27 and TRBJ2-7, with 9 bases matching TRBD1. V lost 6 bases and J lost 2; bases outside the gene matches: 8. The CDR3 extends over 15 amino acids. Germline V gene data show CDR1 as MNHEY and CDR2 as SMNVEV (reference sequence). This chain's CDR3 is CASSAPGQGTYEQYF. CDR3 bases: TGTGCCAGCAGCGCGCCGGGACAGGGAACCTACGAGCAGTACTTC.

The chain links TRBV7-8 to TRBJ2-3; 11 bases fit TRBD2. The CDR3 consists of 17 residues. Per the germline V gene, CDR1 is SGHVS and CDR2 is FQNEAQ. V gave up 5 bases and J gave up 4 bases; unmatched junction bases: 11. CDR3 bases: TGTGCCAGCAGCCGAAACTTAGCGGGAGGGAGCGCAGATACGCAGTATTTT. Protein product: CASSRNLAGGSADTQYF.

This clonotype was detected many times. This chain links TRBV6-1 with TRBJ2-3, with 7 bases that match TRBD1. The CDR3 runs to 14 residues. The germline CDR1 and CDR2 sequences are MNHNS and SASEGT. Germline trimming cut 3 bases from V and 3 bases from J; bases unmatched to any gene: 3. The CDR3 loop reads CASSERQGTDTQYF. The CDR3 DNA reads as TGTGCCAGCAGTGAGAGACAGGGAACAGATACGCAGTATTTT.

This rearrangement joins TRBV6-1 to TRBJ2-3; D perhaps matches TRBD2 (6 bases). The CDR3 runs to 13 residues. The germline V and J ends were trimmed by 5 bases and 5 bases, with 11 bases remaining between them. The germline CDR1 and CDR2 sequences are MNHNS and SASEGT. CDR3 protein: CASSRSEGDTQYF. The CDR3 region has the DNA TGTGCCAGCAGTCGATCGGAGGGAGATACGCAGTATTTT.

This clonotype has only a few counts. V gene TRBV18 combines with J gene TRBJ2-2; TRBD2 is a possible D gene (5 bases). V was pared by 1 base and J by 2 bases, with 11 bases between. Germline V lookup: CDR1 KGHSH, CDR2 LQKENI. The CDR3 consists of 16 residues. The CDR3 loop is CASSPRERTNTGELFF. CDR3 sequence (DNA): TGTGCCAGCTCACCACGGGAGCGGACCAACACCGGGGAGCTGTTTTTT.

In its sample, this clonotype was seen a few times. The chain uses TRBV20-1 and TRBJ2-1; D is possibly TRBD1 (5 bases). The germline V gene has CDR1 DFQATT and CDR2 SNEGSKA (reference sequence). The CDR3 length is 15 residues. Trimming took 3 bases from V and 5 from J, leaving 17 bases between them. CDR3 nucleotide sequence: TGCAGTGCTAGGGACCAGGACACCGTCCACAATGAGCAGTTCTTC. It specifies CSARDQDTVHNEQFF.

Note on this clonotype: This clone may be a read error of a much larger clone one base away. The chain carries TRBV11-2 and TRBJ1-2, with D tentatively TRBD1 (5 bases). CDR1 and CDR2 from the germline V gene are SGHAT and FQNNGV. Trimming took 3 bases from V and 10 from J, leaving 24 bases between them. The CDR3 runs to 16 residues. This CDR3 is CASSLQFSPGKSDYTF. The CDR3 coding sequence is TGTGCCAGCAGCTTGCAGTTCTCTCCAGGGAAGAGTGACTACACCTTC.

The table lists this clonotype with many counts. V is TRBV12-3 or TRBV12-4 and J is TRBJ2-7, with 8 positions matching TRBD2. With V trimmed by 5 bases and J by 5 bases, 5 bases remained unmatched. There are 13 residues in the CDR3. The CDR3 region is CASSLREGNEQYF. The CDR3 coding sequence is TGTGCCAGCAGTCTCCGGGAGGGCAACGAGCAGTACTTC.

This clonotype came up many times. This chain joins TRBV27 and TRBJ2-1; 13 bases align to TRBD2. The J segment lost 3 bases and the V segment lost 5 bases, leaving 4 bases of the junction unmatched. This CDR3 is 16 amino acids long. Germline loops: CDR1 MNHEY, CDR2 SMNVEV (reference sequence). CDR3 loop: CASSTGTSGIYNEQFF. For the CDR3, the DNA is TGTGCCAGCAGTACGGGGACTAGCGGGATCTACAATGAGCAGTTCTTC.

This clonotype turned up a few times. This rearrangement joins TRBV4-1 to TRBJ2-7; TRBD2 agrees at 9 bases. This CDR3 contains 17 residues. J was trimmed by 0 bases and V by 1 base; bases with no gene match: 7. The germline gives CDR1 MGHRA, CDR2 YSYEKL. The CDR3 region has the DNA TGCGCCAGCAGCCAAGCGGGGAGCGGGAGGTTCTCCTACGAGCAGTACTTC. Translated: CASSQAGSGRFSYEQYF.

The sample holds many counts of this clonotype. The chain uses TRBV6-1 and TRBJ1-2, with D possibly matching TRBD1 (6 bases). CDR3 length: 13 amino acids. Germline loops: CDR1 MNHNS, CDR2 SASEGT. Trimming pared 6 bases from V and 3 bases from J, leaving 11 bases between. CDR3 residues: CASRGRGHYGYTF. The CDR3 nucleotides read TGTGCCAGCAGGGGCAGGGGACACTATGGCTACACCTTC.

The table lists this clonotype with a few counts. A much larger clone is a single base away; this may be a read error. This sequence joins TRBV2 and TRBJ2-1; no reliable D call. Looked up from germline, CDR1 is SNHLY and CDR2 is FYNNEI. The CDR3 is 14 amino acids. The CDR3 sequence is CAGSELVERDEQFF. CDR3 DNA sequence: TGTGCCGGCAGTGAATTGGTGGAACGCGATGAGCAGTTCTTC.

This clonotype was recorded many times. This chain joins TRBV7-3 and TRBJ2-7; 10 positions agree with TRBD2. The CDR3 has 17 amino acids. Looked up from germline, CDR1 is SGHTA and CDR2 is FQGTGA. V gave up 0 bases and J gave up 3 bases; unmatched junction bases: 8. CDR3 DNA sequence: TGTGCCAGCAGCTTAACCCCGCCCGAGCGGGAGGGCTACGAGCAGTACTTC. This gives the protein CASSLTPPEREGYEQYF.

This clonotype was seen at least ten times. The chain couples TRBV6-1 to TRBJ1-2; 7 bases map to TRBD1. The CDR3 loop spans 13 amino acids. The germline CDR1 and CDR2 sequences are MNHNS and SASEGT. Trimming removed 6 bases from V and 8 bases from J; junction bases left unmatched: 9. The CDR3 protein is CASRDPTGVGYTF. In DNA form, the CDR3 reads TGTGCCAGCAGGGACCCCACAGGGGTCGGCTACACCTTC.

DNA for the CDR3: TGTGCCAGCAGCTTAACTTTACCGGGGACAGCAAGTTCACCCCTCCACTTT. Translating it yields CASSLTLPGTASSPLHF. J is TRBJ1-6 and V is TRBV11-1; 7 nucleotides align to TRBD1. CDR3 size: 17 residues. Germline assignment: CDR1 SGHAT and CDR2 FQDESV (reference sequence). The V and J ends lost 2 bases and 9 bases, in that order; junction bases with no gene match: 13. Using reference TRBV11-1 and TRBJ1-6 for the parts outside the CDR3, the full variable domain is EAEVAQSPRYKITEKSQAVAFWCDPISGHATLYWYRQILGQGPELLVQFQDESVVDDSQLPKDRFSAERLKGVDSTLKIQPAELGDSAMYLCASSLTLPGTASSPLHFGNGTRLTVT.

This clonotype was seen many times. This sequence joins TRBV5-1 and TRBJ1-1, with D tentatively TRBD1 (5 bases). The V end lost 0 bases, the J end lost 1 base, and 10 bases lay between the germline ends. The CDR3 runs 15 residues. Germline assignment: CDR1 SGHRS and CDR2 YFSETQ. The CDR3 region has the DNA TGCGCCAGCAGCTTGGTGGTTGGGACGAACACTGAAGCTTTCTTT. This gives the protein CASSLVVGTNTEAFF. The variable domain in full, with the rest retrieved from reference TRBV5-1 and TRBJ1-1, is KAGVTQTPRYLIKTRGQQVTLSCSPISGHRSVSWYQQTPGQGLQFLFEYFSETQRNKGNFPGRFSGRQFSNSRSEMNVSTLELGDSALYLCASSLVVGTNTEAFFGQGTRLTVV.

This clonotype was found many times. This rearrangement joins TRBV2 to TRBJ1-1, with D unresolved. Germline CDR1 and CDR2: SNHLY and FYNNEI. The CDR3 extends over 15 amino acids. The V and J ends lost 0 bases and 2 bases respectively, with 10 bases between them. The CDR3: CASSEASDYNTEAFF. The CDR3 DNA is TGTGCCAGCAGTGAAGCTTCGGACTATAACACTGAAGCTTTCTTT. The variable domain in full, with the rest retrieved from reference TRBV2 and TRBJ1-1, is EPEVTQTPSHQVTQMGQEVILRCVPISNHLYFYWYRQILGQKVEFLVSFYNNEISEKSEIFDDQFSVERPDGSNFTLKIRSTKLEDSAMYFCASSEASDYNTEAFFGQGTRLTVV.

This clonotype was observed many times. The genes are TRBV5-1 and TRBJ1-2; no definite D call. The CDR3 runs to 12 residues. The germline V gene has CDR1 SGHRS and CDR2 YFSETQ. V was cut by 2 bases and J by 2 bases, with 4 bases left in between. CDR3 protein: CASSFDNYGYTF. Written as DNA, the CDR3 is TGCGCCAGCAGCTTCGACAACTATGGCTACACCTTC.

This chain connects TRBV6-2 or TRBV6-3 to TRBJ2-1, with D perhaps matching TRBD2 (6 bases). CDR1 is MNHEY and CDR2 is SVGEGT in the germline V gene. V lost 4 bases to trimming and J lost 9 bases, with 16 bases between them. The CDR3 sequence is 14 residues long. This CDR3 is CASSLGRLGGEQFF. DNA for the CDR3: TGTGCCAGCAGTTTGGGACGGCTGGGGGGTGAGCAGTTCTTC.

This clonotype was recorded a few times. This chain uses TRBV12-3 or TRBV12-4 with TRBJ2-7; 8 nucleotides agree with TRBD1. There are 14 residues in the CDR3. V gave up 5 bases and J gave up 5 bases; unmatched junction bases: 8. The CDR3 spells CASSQGAAFNEQYF. CDR3 coding DNA: TGTGCCAGCAGTCAGGGGGCGGCTTTCAACGAGCAGTACTTC.